This paragraph reports one TCR beta chain. Per the germline V gene, CDR1 is MNHNY and CDR2 is SVGAGI (reference sequence). Trimming stripped 2 bases from V and 2 bases from J, with 0 bases between. CDR3 length equals 11 residues. The sample comes from a study of patients and donors after allogeneic stem cell transplantation. TCRdb fed the RT-PCR reads into MiXCR, producing one record per CDR3 protein. Here the sample spans about 410,000 distinct CDR3 sequences, 16% being singletons. The TCR sequence derives from a human donor who was either an allogeneic HSCT recipient or a stem cell or donor lymphocyte infusion donor (not recorded which). It is not recorded whose cells these are; they may come from a transplant donor. V and J are TRBV6-6 and TRBJ1-2, with D hard to call. Specimen: blood, either unsorted or a sorted T cell fraction (not recorded which). The CDR3 DNA follows: TGTGCCAGCAGTTACAACTATGGCTACACCTTC. Encoded protein: CASSYNYGYTF.